This T cell receptor (beta chain) was sequenced for a study of PD-1 blockade in classical Hodgkin lymphoma. Overall study: The nivolumab dose that patients received was 3 mg/kg, given intravenously every 2 weeks.

Profiled with immunoSEQ multiplex PCR; TCRdb holds only in-frame clones, not every one. This table has tens of thousands of clones, approximately 91% appearing once. In this sample, this clone turned up once. Every patient experienced relapse after autologous stem cell transplantation, and brentuximab vedotin exposure varied. CDR1 and CDR2 (germline): SGHAT, FQNNGV. Trimming stripped 5 bases from V and 7 bases from J, with 21 bases between. This CDR3 is built from 15 residues. The sequence was obtained from a human donor with classical Hodgkin lymphoma. The sequenced sample was peripheral blood mononuclear cells (PBMCs), obtained at baseline. The rearrangement links TRBV11-2 to TRBJ2-7, with D maybe TRBD2 (6 bases). CDR3: CASSAGFRPLEEQYF. The DNA for the CDR3 is TGTGCCAGCAGCGCGGGGTTCCGGCCTTTGGAAGAGCAGTACTTC. The entire variable domain, with the rest obtained from reference TRBV11-2 and TRBJ2-7, is as follows: EAGVAQSPRYKIIEKRQSVAFWCNPISGHATLYWYQQILGQGPKLLIQFQNNGVVDDSQLPKDRFSAERLKGVDSTLKIQPAKLEDSAVYLCASSAGFRPLEEQYFGPGTRLTVT.